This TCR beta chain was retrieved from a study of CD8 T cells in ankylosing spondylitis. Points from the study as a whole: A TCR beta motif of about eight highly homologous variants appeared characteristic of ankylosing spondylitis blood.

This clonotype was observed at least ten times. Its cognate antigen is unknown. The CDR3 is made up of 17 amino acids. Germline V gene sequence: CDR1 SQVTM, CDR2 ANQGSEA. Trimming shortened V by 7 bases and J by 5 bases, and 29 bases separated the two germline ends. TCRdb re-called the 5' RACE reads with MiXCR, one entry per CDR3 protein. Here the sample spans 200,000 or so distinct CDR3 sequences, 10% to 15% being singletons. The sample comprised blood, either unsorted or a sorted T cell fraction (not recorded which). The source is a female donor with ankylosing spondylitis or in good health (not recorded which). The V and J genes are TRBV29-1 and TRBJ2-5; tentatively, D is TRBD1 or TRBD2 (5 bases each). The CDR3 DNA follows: TGCAGCGGGTTGAGTAGAAGGGACCCAGGAGGCGTGGAGACCCAGTACTTC. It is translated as CSGLSRRDPGGVETQYF. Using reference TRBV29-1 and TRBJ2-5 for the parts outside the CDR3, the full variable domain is SAVISQKPSRDICQRGTSLTIQCQVDSQVTMMFWYRQQPGQSLTLIATANQGSEATYESGFVIDKFPISRPNLTFSTLTVSNMSPEDSSIYLCSGLSRRDPGGVETQYFGPGTRLLVL.